One and the same sample provided the 23 T cell receptor beta chains below, sequenced in a study of blood T cells in healthy people across ages. Primed by a sample-barcoded 5' primer and a J-beta primer mix, a second PCR proceeded for 7 to 11 cycles. TCRdb re-called the 5' RACE reads through MiXCR, storing one row per CDR3 protein. The sample carries about 900,000 distinct CDR3 sequences, under 80% recorded once. The sequencing sample was made of blood. These receptors originate from a man in his thirties or forties in good health.

This clonotype appeared once. The genes are TRBV15 and TRBJ1-1, with unresolved D. The germline V and J ends were trimmed by 2 bases and 1 base, with 11 bases remaining between them. CDR3 length: 15 amino acids. Germline V gives CDR1 LNHNV, CDR2 YYDKDF (reference sequence). CDR3 nucleotides: TGTGCCACCAGCAGACTCCGGGGAGGGAACACTGAAGCTTTCTTT. It encodes CATSRLRGGNTEAFF. The variable domain in full, with the rest retrieved from reference TRBV15 and TRBJ1-1, is DAMVIQNPRYQVTQFGKPVTLSCSQTLNHNVMYWYQQKSSQAPKLLFHYYDKDFNNEADTPDNFQSRRPNTSFCFLDIRSPGLGDTAMYLCATSRLRGGNTEAFFGQGTRLTVV.

The CDR3 nucleotides read TGTGCCATCAGTGAGGGGGACAGGGGACGAGGCGAGCAGTACTTC. Translating it yields CAISEGDRGRGEQYF. J is TRBJ2-7 and V is TRBV10-3, with 10 bases fitting TRBD1. This CDR3 spans 15 amino acids. V shed 2 bases, J shed 6 bases, and the junction held 7 bases outside the gene matches. Germline V gene data show CDR1 as ENHRY and CDR2 as SYGVKD.

This clonotype was counted many times. The V gene is TRBV21-1, the J gene TRBJ1-6; whether TRBD1, the table's D call, matches the DNA was not checked. TRBV21-1 corresponds to a pseudogene. The CDR3 sequence is 15 residues long. The CDR3 DNA follows: TGTGCCAGCAGTTCGGACAGTGACTATAATTCACCCCTCCACTTT. It yields the protein CASSSDSDYNSPLHF.

As regards this clonotype: At one end, the junction sequence differs from germline, possibly due to a read error. V and J are TRBV20-1 and TRBJ2-5, with a tentative D call TRBD2 (5 bases). There are 14 residues in the CDR3. Germline V gives CDR1 DFQATT, CDR2 SNEGSKA (reference sequence). The CDR3 DNA follows: TGCAGTGCTAGAGATCGGATTTATGGGGAGACCCAGGACTTC. As protein: CSARDRIYGETQDF.

The rearrangement links TRBV5-1 to TRBJ2-3; D is ambiguous. This CDR3 is built from 12 residues. Germline CDR1 is SGHRS and CDR2 is YFSETQ. V gave up 3 bases and J gave up 8 bases, with 10 bases separating them. The CDR3 loop reads CASSWTMGTQYF. In DNA form, the CDR3 reads TGCGCCAGCAGCTGGACCATGGGTACGCAGTATTTT.

The rearrangement joins TRBV12-3 or TRBV12-4 to TRBJ2-4; maybe TRBD1 (6 bases). Trimming shortened V by 7 bases and J by 3 bases, and 13 bases separated the two germline ends. The CDR3 sequence is 14 residues long. The CDR3 spells CASTLQGSKNIQYF. The CDR3, as DNA: TGTGCCAGCACTCTACAGGGAAGCAAAAACATTCAGTACTTC.

V usage is TRBV7-8 and J usage is TRBJ2-1, with D possibly TRBD2 on 5 matching bases. Germline V gene data show CDR1 as SGHVS and CDR2 as FQNEAQ. V shed 1 base and J shed 0 bases, with 10 bases lying between them. This CDR3 has 16 amino acids. The CDR3 region is CASSLEGRASYNEQFF. CDR3 sequence (DNA): TGTGCCAGCAGCTTAGAAGGGCGGGCCTCCTACAATGAGCAGTTCTTC.

The chain recombines TRBV5-1 with TRBJ2-5; 7 positions match TRBD1. The trim removed 6 bases at V and 1 base at J, leaving 6 bases unmatched. CDR3 length: 14 amino acids. Germline lookup yields CDR1 SGHRS and CDR2 YFSETQ. CDR3 DNA sequence: TGCGCCAGCAACACCGGGACAGCCCAAGAGACCCAGTACTTC. This encodes CASNTGTAQETQYF.

This clonotype was seen only once. The genes are TRBV27 and TRBJ2-4; maybe TRBD1 (5 bases). The DNA end is more similar to TRBJ2-7, so the J call may be wrong. CDR1 is MNHEY and CDR2 is SMNVEV in the germline V gene (reference sequence). The CDR3 is 15 amino acids. The CDR3 protein is CASSSPSLDSYEQYF. CDR3 DNA: TGTGCCAGCAGTTCCCCAAGCCTCGACAGTTACGAGCAGTACTTC.

The chain is built from TRBV15 and TRBJ2-3, with TRBD1 identical over 12 bases. The germline V gene has CDR1 LNHNV and CDR2 YYDKDF (reference sequence). CDR3 length equals 19 residues. After removal of 1 base from V and 0 bases from J, the junction contained 8 bases not matched to a gene. CDR3 DNA: TGTGCCACCAGCAGAGCTTCCGGGACAGGGGGCCTGAGCACAGATACGCAGTATTTT. Translating it yields CATSRASGTGGLSTDTQYF.

The rearrangement joins TRBV7-9 to TRBJ2-2, with no clear D. From germline, CDR1 is SEHNR and CDR2 FQNEAQ (reference sequence). This CDR3 is built from 15 residues. V lost 1 base, J lost 3 bases, and 9 bases lay in between. Written as DNA, the CDR3 is TGTGCCAGCAGCTTAGGGAGCCAGGACACCGGGGAGCTGTTTTTT. It specifies CASSLGSQDTGELFF.

This clonotype appeared a few times. The chain employs TRBV20-1 and TRBJ2-1; 9 nucleotides align to TRBD2. Trimming cost V 4 bases and J 9 bases; bases outside gene matches: 10. Per the germline V gene, CDR1 is DFQATT and CDR2 is SNEGSKA (reference sequence). This CDR3 region has 14 residues. The CDR3 nucleotides are TGCAGTGCTACAGGACTAGCGCGTGTTGGTGAGCAGTTCTTC. This translates into CSATGLARVGEQFF.

The chain uses TRBV6-2 or TRBV6-3 and TRBJ2-5, with D perhaps TRBD1 or TRBD2 (6 bases each). Trimming took off 5 bases at V and 2 bases at J, with 15 bases between the two ends. The CDR3 totals 15 residues. CDR1 MNHEY and CDR2 SVGEGT come from the germline V gene. CDR3 nucleotides: TGTGCCAGCAGTCCGGGGGCCGGCCAACAAGAGACCCAGTACTTC. Translation: CASSPGAGQQETQYF.

The rearrangement joins TRBV5-1 to TRBJ2-1; TRBD2 aligns across 11 bases. After removal of 1 base from V and 2 bases from J, the junction contained 8 bases not matched to a gene. This CDR3 comprises 18 residues. Per the germline V gene, CDR1 is SGHRS and CDR2 is YFSETQ. CDR3 region: CASSLPHLSGGAYNEQFF. For the CDR3, the DNA is TGCGCCAGCAGCTTGCCCCACCTTAGCGGGGGGGCCTACAATGAGCAGTTCTTC.

Ten or more counts support this clonotype. This chain joins TRBV5-1 and TRBJ2-5; 9 bases agree with TRBD1. Germline CDR1 reads SGHRS; CDR2 reads YFSETQ. The CDR3 sequence is 15 residues long. V shed 6 bases and J 2 bases; nucleotides not matched to a gene: 8. The CDR3 nucleotides read TGCGCCAGCACCATTTCCGGGACAGGGCAAGAGACCCAGTACTTC. Amino acids: CASTISGTGQETQYF.

V gene TRBV6-2 or TRBV6-3 combines with J gene TRBJ2-3, with D possibly TRBD1 on 5 matching bases. The V end was cut by 2 bases, the J end by 4 bases, with 16 bases between. The CDR3 has 16 amino acids. Germline CDR1 and CDR2: MNHEY and SVGEGT. The CDR3 DNA reads as TGTGCCAGCAGTTACAAGCAGGGTTGGCACTCAGATACGCAGTATTTT. Its protein product is CASSYKQGWHSDTQYF.

The chain has TRBV5-1 and TRBJ2-7, with 7 bases lining up with TRBD1. The CDR3 sequence is 15 residues long. Trimming removed 3 bases from V and 0 bases from J; junction bases left unmatched: 6. The V gene's germline CDR1 is SGHRS and CDR2 YFSETQ. CDR3 sequence reads: CASSSGQPNSYEQYF. The CDR3 coding sequence is TGCGCCAGCAGCTCGGGACAGCCCAACTCCTACGAGCAGTACTTC.

The chain links TRBV7-6 to TRBJ2-5, with D perhaps matching TRBD2 (7 bases). V lost 1 base to trimming and J lost 0 bases, with 24 bases between them. Looked up from germline, CDR1 is SGHVS and CDR2 is FNYEAQ. The CDR3 is 20 amino acids. CDR3 nucleotide sequence: TGTGCCAGCAGCTTAGAGCCTTCCGGCCAGGGAGGGGGATACCAAGAGACCCAGTACTTC. This sequence encodes CASSLEPSGQGGGYQETQYF. Together with reference TRBV7-6 and TRBJ2-5, the CDR3 gives the full variable domain: GAGVSQSPRYKVTKRGQDVALRCDPISGHVSLYWYRQALGQGPEFLTYFNYEAQQDKSGLPNDRFSAERPEGSISTLTIQRTEQRDSAMYRCASSLEPSGQGGGYQETQYFGPGTRLLVL.

The chain uses TRBV10-3 and TRBJ2-7; 9 bases are shared with TRBD1. The J call is doubtful: the DNA matches TRBJ2-5 better. The CDR3 contains 15 residues. Germline loops: CDR1 ENHRY, CDR2 SYGVKD. CDR3 sequence reads: CAISEGQGNSGTQYF. CDR3 sequence (DNA): TGTGCCATCAGTGAGGGACAGGGGAATTCGGGGACCCAGTACTTC.

The gene calls are TRBV28 and TRBJ1-2; TRBD1 is a possible D gene (6 bases). This CDR3 has 13 residues. CDR1 is MDHEN and CDR2 is SYDVKM in the germline V gene. V lost 6 bases and J lost 6, with 14 bases in between. In DNA, the CDR3 is TGTGCCAGCAGGCAGGGGAACCCAAATGGCTACACCTTC. This sequence encodes CASRQGNPNGYTF.

V usage is TRBV30 and J usage is TRBJ1-1, with TRBD1 matching 7 bases. With 8 bases clipped from V and 6 bases from J, the junction kept 15 bases outside the gene matches. CDR1 is GTSNPN, CDR2 SVGIG, per germline (reference sequence). CDR3 size: 14 residues. The CDR3 DNA is TGTGCCAGGACAGCCGACAGGGATCGGGCTGAAGCTTTCTTT. It specifies CARTADRDRAEAFF.

This chain uses TRBV20-1 with TRBJ1-5; no definite D call. The germline V gene encodes CDR1 DFQATT and CDR2 SNEGSKA (reference sequence). V was shortened by 4 bases and J by 4 bases, with 11 bases between the two germline ends. This CDR3 is built from 13 residues. CDR3 region: CSAIGGRNQPQHF. Here the CDR3 DNA reads TGCAGTGCTATTGGAGGGCGGAATCAGCCCCAGCATTTT.

In this sample, this clonotype turned up a few times. The CDR3 sequence: CASRPAGVNEKLFF. The DNA of the CDR3 is TGTGCCAGCCGCCCAGCGGGGGTTAATGAAAAACTGTTTTTT. This chain uses TRBV25-1 with TRBJ1-4; D might be TRBD1 (5 bases). The CDR3 covers 14 residues. Trimming left V 8 bases short and J 4 bases short, with 14 bases between. Looked up from germline, CDR1 is MGHDK and CDR2 is SYGVNS.